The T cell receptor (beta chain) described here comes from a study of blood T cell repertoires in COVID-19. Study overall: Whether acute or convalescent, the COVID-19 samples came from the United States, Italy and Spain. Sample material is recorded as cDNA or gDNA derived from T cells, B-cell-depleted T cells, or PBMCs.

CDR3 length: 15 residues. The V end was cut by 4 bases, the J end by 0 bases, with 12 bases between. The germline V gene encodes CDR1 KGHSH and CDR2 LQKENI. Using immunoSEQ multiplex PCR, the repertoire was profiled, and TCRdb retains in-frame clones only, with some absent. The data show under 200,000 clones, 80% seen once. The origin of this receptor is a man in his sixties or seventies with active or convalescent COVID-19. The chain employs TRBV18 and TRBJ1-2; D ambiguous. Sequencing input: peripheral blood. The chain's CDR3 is CASSLGREANYGYTF. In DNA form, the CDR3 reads TGTGCCAGCTCACTAGGACGGGAAGCTAACTATGGCTACACCTTC.